The clone carrying this T cell receptor (beta chain) was recorded many times. The antigen remains unidentified. The definition of stable Graves' hyperthyroidism was no ophthalmopathy progression within 18 months. The sample originates from a study of T cells in Graves' hyperthyroidism and ophthalmopathy. Study outcomes and limitations: Most thyroid clonotypes that were expanded above 0.001 also turned up in blood. Ophthalmopathy was model-predicted a median about 6 months pre-onset. The authors' 13 V-J model separated ophthalmopathy from stable hyperthyroidism.

It was RNA transcripts that yielded the amplified TCR beta CDR3 regions. The HTBI primer set was used in a first-round RT-PCR of the TCR CDR3. TCRdb re-called the multiplex PCR reads with MiXCR, one entry per CDR3 protein. The sample yields 540,000 or so distinct CDR3 sequences, approximately 14% seen once. There are 16 residues in the CDR3. Germline V lookup: CDR1 MNHEY, CDR2 SMNVEV (reference sequence). V dropped 5 bases and J dropped 4; count of bases not matched to a gene: 10. The chain employs TRBV27 and TRBJ2-7; 11 bases fit TRBD2. This clonotype was obtained from a woman aged 25-40 years with Graves' hyperthyroidism. Sequenced input: blood. CDR3 sequence reads: CASSKGTSGGLYEQYF. CDR3 bases: TGTGCCAGCAGTAAAGGGACTAGCGGAGGTCTATACGAGCAGTACTTC.